This is a list of T cell receptor beta chains from one sample in a study of Ad26.COV2.S vaccination and SARS-CoV-2 variants. Profiling relied on immunoSEQ multiplex PCR, and the TCRdb table lists in-frame clones only, not all of them. Of roughly 300,000 clones detected, around 89% appear once; the ten largest clones hold around 6.1%. The sample in question was peripheral blood, obtained in a trial of Ad26.COV2.S vaccine versus placebo. These receptors were obtained from a person between 18 and 59 years old who received the Ad26.COV2.S COVID-19 vaccine or a placebo. Each CDR3 is given with its conserved first and last residue. Each record gives: V gene, D gene, J gene, clone size, CDR3 protein, CDR3 DNA. D genes are given only for firm matches. Only some rows state a clone size, as once, few, many or a class for expanded clones.

v_call: TRBV6-2/TRBV6-3; d_call: -; j_call: TRBJ1-5; clone_size: -; cdr3_aa: CASSYLDGSNQPQHF; cdr3_nt: TGTGCCAGCAGTTATCTCGACGGTAGCAATCAGCCCCAGCATTTT
v_call: TRBV4-1; d_call: TRBD2; j_call: TRBJ2-7; clone_size: -; cdr3_aa: CASSQVSGASYEQYF; cdr3_nt: TGCGCCAGCAGCCAGGTCAGCGGGGCCTCCTACGAGCAGTACTTC
v_call: TRBV7-9; d_call: TRBD1; j_call: TRBJ1-6; clone_size: -; cdr3_aa: CASSLASTGQVNSPLHF; cdr3_nt: TGTGCCAGCAGCTTAGCCTCGACGGGACAGGTTAATTCACCCCTCCACTTT
v_call: TRBV9; d_call: -; j_call: TRBJ1-3; clone_size: -; cdr3_aa: CASSPRMGSGNTIYF; cdr3_nt: TGTGCCAGTTCCCCCAGGATGGGTTCTGGAAACACCATATATTTT
v_call: TRBV7-2; d_call: -; j_call: TRBJ2-7; clone_size: once; cdr3_aa: CAVQIAPYEQYF; cdr3_nt: TGTGCCGTCCAGATCGCCCCCTACGAGCAGTACTTC
v_call: TRBV4-1; d_call: TRBD2; j_call: TRBJ2-1; clone_size: -; cdr3_aa: CASSQVAGGSYNEQFF; cdr3_nt: TGCGCCAGCAGCCAGGTAGCGGGTGGCTCCTACAATGAGCAGTTCTTC
v_call: TRBV4-3; d_call: TRBD1; j_call: TRBJ2-1; clone_size: -; cdr3_aa: CASSHTPGQGTNNEQFF; cdr3_nt: TGCGCCAGCAGCCATACCCCCGGACAGGGGACCAACAATGAGCAGTTCTTC
v_call: TRBV28; d_call: -; j_call: TRBJ1-1; clone_size: once; cdr3_aa: CASGRPGSLNTEAFF; cdr3_nt: TGTGCCAGCGGGCGTCCTGGCAGTTTGAACACTGAAGCTTTCTTT
v_call: TRBV6-1; d_call: -; j_call: TRBJ2-3; clone_size: -; cdr3_aa: CASSEKLGPYSTDTQYF; cdr3_nt: TGTGCCAGCAGTGAGAAACTGGGCCCCTATAGCACAGATACGCAGTATTTT
v_call: TRBV5-1; d_call: TRBD2; j_call: TRBJ2-2; clone_size: -; cdr3_aa: CASSFAGTKPGELFF; cdr3_nt: TGCGCCAGCAGCTTCGCAGGGACTAAGCCCGGGGAGCTGTTTTTT
v_call: TRBV7-9; d_call: -; j_call: TRBJ2-7; clone_size: -; cdr3_aa: CASSPRSYEQYF; cdr3_nt: TGTGCCAGCAGCCCGAGGTCCTACGAGCAGTACTTC
v_call: TRBV9; d_call: -; j_call: TRBJ2-2; clone_size: -; cdr3_aa: CASSVEGHTGELFF; cdr3_nt: TGTGCCAGCAGCGTAGAGGGACACACCGGGGAGCTGTTTTTT
v_call: TRBV5-5; d_call: -; j_call: TRBJ2-7; clone_size: -; cdr3_aa: CASSLEVLTTYEQYF; cdr3_nt: TGTGCCAGCAGCTTGGAAGTACTGACGACCTACGAGCAGTACTTC
v_call: TRBV3-1/TRBV3-2; d_call: -; j_call: TRBJ1-3; clone_size: -; cdr3_aa: CASSQRRDDSGNTIYF; cdr3_nt: TGTGCCAGCAGCCAACGTCGGGATGACTCTGGAAACACCATATATTTT
v_call: TRBV9; d_call: -; j_call: TRBJ1-4; clone_size: -; cdr3_aa: CASSPRGTLNEKLFF; cdr3_nt: TGTGCCAGCAGCCCCCGAGGGACCTTGAATGAAAAACTGTTTTTT
v_call: TRBV7-9; d_call: -; j_call: TRBJ1-1; clone_size: -; cdr3_aa: CASSLLLTDHTEAFF; cdr3_nt: TGTGCCAGCAGCCTCCTACTAACGGACCACACTGAAGCTTTCTTT
v_call: TRBV10-3; d_call: TRBD1; j_call: TRBJ1-4; clone_size: -; cdr3_aa: CAIGALGTVNEKLFF; cdr3_nt: TGTGCCATCGGGGCCTTAGGGACAGTAAATGAAAAACTGTTTTTT
v_call: TRBV28; d_call: TRBD2; j_call: TRBJ2-7; clone_size: -; cdr3_aa: CASTQTSGPYEQYF; cdr3_nt: TGTGCCAGCACCCAGACTAGCGGCCCCTACGAGCAGTACTTC
v_call: TRBV6-2/TRBV6-3; d_call: -; j_call: TRBJ2-7; clone_size: -; cdr3_aa: CASSWQLTGSSTYEQYF; cdr3_nt: TGTGCCAGCAGTTGGCAACTGACCGGGAGTTCCACCTACGAGCAGTACTTC
v_call: TRBV19; d_call: TRBD2; j_call: TRBJ2-1; clone_size: -; cdr3_aa: CASSLVAGHNEQFF; cdr3_nt: TGTGCCAGTAGTTTGGTAGCGGGACACAATGAGCAGTTCTTC
v_call: TRBV6-5; d_call: -; j_call: TRBJ2-3; clone_size: -; cdr3_aa: CASSLYGDTQYF; cdr3_nt: TGTGCCAGCAGTCTTTATGGAGATACGCAGTATTTT
v_call: TRBV6-5; d_call: TRBD2; j_call: TRBJ2-2; clone_size: -; cdr3_aa: CASSGRGGTGELFF; cdr3_nt: TGTGCCAGCAGCGGACGGGGGGGGACCGGGGAGCTGTTTTTT
v_call: TRBV11-2; d_call: -; j_call: TRBJ1-2; clone_size: -; cdr3_aa: CASSPSRSVYGYTF; cdr3_nt: TGTGCCAGCAGCCCGTCACGGTCCGTTTATGGCTACACCTTC
v_call: TRBV28; d_call: TRBD1; j_call: TRBJ2-3; clone_size: -; cdr3_aa: CASSVPGQGTDTQYF; cdr3_nt: TGTGCCAGCAGTGTCCCGGGACAGGGCACAGATACGCAGTATTTT
v_call: TRBV18; d_call: -; j_call: TRBJ2-5; clone_size: once; cdr3_aa: CASSLGALQETQYF; cdr3_nt: TGTGCCAGCTCACTTGGGGCTCTCCAAGAGACCCAGTACTTC
v_call: TRBV5-1; d_call: -; j_call: TRBJ1-1; clone_size: -; cdr3_aa: CASSSRQFGTLTEAFF; cdr3_nt: TGCGCCAGCAGTTCCCGACAGTTCGGAACTTTGACTGAAGCTTTCTTT
v_call: TRBV5-3; d_call: TRBD1; j_call: TRBJ2-2; clone_size: -; cdr3_aa: CARSPPESGTGNTGELFF; cdr3_nt: TGTGCCAGAAGCCCACCGGAATCCGGGACAGGGAACACCGGGGAGCTGTTTTTT
v_call: TRBV11-3; d_call: TRBD1; j_call: TRBJ2-7; clone_size: -; cdr3_aa: CASSFAGTGGYEQYF; cdr3_nt: TGTGCCAGCAGCTTCGCCGGGACAGGGGGCTACGAGCAGTACTTC
v_call: TRBV30; d_call: TRBD1; j_call: TRBJ1-1; clone_size: -; cdr3_aa: CAWATGHTEAFF; cdr3_nt: TGTGCCTGGGCGACAGGGCACACTGAAGCTTTCTTT
v_call: TRBV5-4; d_call: -; j_call: TRBJ1-1; clone_size: -; cdr3_aa: CASSVDVLNTEAFF; cdr3_nt: TGTGCCAGCAGCGTGGACGTCCTGAACACTGAAGCTTTCTTT
v_call: TRBV3-1/TRBV3-2; d_call: -; j_call: TRBJ2-1; clone_size: -; cdr3_aa: CASSQIRSDSYNEQFF; cdr3_nt: TGTGCCAGCAGCCAAATCCGAAGCGACAGCTACAATGAGCAGTTCTTC
v_call: TRBV7-9; d_call: -; j_call: TRBJ1-2; clone_size: -; cdr3_aa: CASSDQNYGYTF; cdr3_nt: TGTGCCAGCAGCGATCAAAACTATGGCTACACCTTC
v_call: TRBV7-8; d_call: -; j_call: TRBJ2-2; clone_size: -; cdr3_aa: CASSLGSNTGELFF; cdr3_nt: TGTGCCAGCAGCTTAGGAAGTAACACCGGGGAGCTGTTTTTT
v_call: TRBV6-5; d_call: TRBD1; j_call: TRBJ1-4; clone_size: -; cdr3_aa: CASSLSGTGREKLFF; cdr3_nt: TGTGCCAGCAGTCTATCCGGGACAGGGCGTGAAAAACTGTTTTTT
v_call: TRBV2; d_call: TRBD1; j_call: TRBJ1-1; clone_size: -; cdr3_aa: CASKGDSDLAFF; cdr3_nt: TGTGCCAGCAAAGGGGACAGTGACCTAGCTTTCTTT
v_call: TRBV29-1; d_call: -; j_call: TRBJ2-7; clone_size: -; cdr3_aa: CSGGSGESYEQYF; cdr3_nt: TGCAGCGGGGGGTCGGGGGAATCATACGAGCAGTACTTC
v_call: TRBV5-1; d_call: TRBD2; j_call: TRBJ2-7; clone_size: -; cdr3_aa: CASSEPSGGHYEQYF; cdr3_nt: TGCGCCAGCAGCGAGCCTAGCGGGGGACACTACGAGCAGTACTTC
v_call: TRBV7-2; d_call: TRBD2; j_call: TRBJ2-7; clone_size: -; cdr3_aa: CASSLSGDVDEQYF; cdr3_nt: TGTGCCAGCAGCCTTAGCGGGGATGTGGACGAGCAGTACTTC
v_call: TRBV6-5; d_call: -; j_call: TRBJ2-2; clone_size: -; cdr3_aa: CASSAQGRRVLFF; cdr3_nt: TGTGCCAGCAGCGCCCAGGGTAGGAGAGTGCTGTTTTTT
v_call: TRBV7-9; d_call: -; j_call: TRBJ1-1; clone_size: -; cdr3_aa: CASGSPNMGNTEAFF; cdr3_nt: TGTGCCAGCGGGTCCCCTAACATGGGAAACACTGAAGCTTTCTTT
v_call: TRBV5-5; d_call: TRBD1; j_call: TRBJ2-7; clone_size: -; cdr3_aa: CASSPTVGRTGTGQYF; cdr3_nt: TGTGCCAGCAGCCCCACGGTGGGCAGGACAGGGACAGGGCAGTACTTC
v_call: TRBV12-3/TRBV12-4; d_call: -; j_call: TRBJ2-7; clone_size: -; cdr3_aa: CASSLGVNYEQYF; cdr3_nt: TGTGCCAGCAGTTTGGGCGTAAACTACGAGCAGTACTTC